Here is one T cell receptor (beta chain) with its context. Each donor had 8.5 to 10 milliliters of peripheral blood drawn. Samples had at least 6.5 million PBMCs isolated from them. The data originate from a study of blood T cells in healthy people across ages. Sample-barcoded 5' priming and a J-beta primer mix drove a second PCR of roughly 6 to 12 cycles. A single record per CDR3 protein comes from TCRdb applying MiXCR to the 5' RACE reads. The table records 1.5 million to 2 million distinct CDR3 sequences, approximately 50% of them present only once. The origin of this receptor is a woman in her thirties or forties in good health. Sequencing input: blood.

The CDR3 DNA reads TGTGCCAGCAGCCCTCTAGACCCGGGACAGGGAGAGTACAATGAGCAGTTCTTC. Amino acid sequence: CASSPLDPGQGEYNEQFF. The chain combines TRBV6-2 or TRBV6-3 with TRBJ2-1; 9 bases fit TRBD1. V shed 6 bases and J 4 bases; nucleotides not matched to a gene: 16. The CDR3 sequence is 18 residues long. The germline V gene encodes CDR1 MNHEY and CDR2 SVGEGT.